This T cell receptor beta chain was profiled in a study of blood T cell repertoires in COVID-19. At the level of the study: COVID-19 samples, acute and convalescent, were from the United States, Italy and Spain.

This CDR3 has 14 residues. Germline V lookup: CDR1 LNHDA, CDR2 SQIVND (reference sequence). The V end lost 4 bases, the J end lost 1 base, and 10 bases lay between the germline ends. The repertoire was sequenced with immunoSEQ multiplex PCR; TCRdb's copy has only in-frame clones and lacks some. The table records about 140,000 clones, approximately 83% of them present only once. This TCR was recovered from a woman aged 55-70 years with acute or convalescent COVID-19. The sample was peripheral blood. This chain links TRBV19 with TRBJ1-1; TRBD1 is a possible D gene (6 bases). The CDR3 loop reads CASSTRGRNTEAFF. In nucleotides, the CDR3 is TGTGCCAGTAGTACCAGGGGTAGGAACACTGAAGCTTTCTTT.